This T cell receptor beta chain is drawn from a study of shared clonotypes between healthy human individuals. Study-level results: Clonotypes shared by all four sorted-subset donors had higher generation probabilities than non-shared clonotypes. Clonotype sharing across a few donors was observed for around 5.1% of naive CD4 clonotypes. Sampling used blood alone; tissue repertoires probably differ.

In the case of this clone: Its antigen is not identified.

Researchers ran the assay at a deep level. The method was immunoSEQ multiplex PCR; TCRdb's version includes in-frame clones alone and lacks a portion of them. The sample holds around 1.1 million clones, 75% to 80% seen once. The CDR3 runs 15 residues. J was trimmed by 2 bases and V by 3 bases; bases with no gene match: 2. Germline CDR1 reads SGDLS; CDR2 reads YYNGEE. The TCR sequence derives from a young man in good health. Some clones in this sample may be carry-over from other donors' samples. The specimen was memory CD4+ T cells from PBMCs. Subset denoted: CD45RA-negative fraction. The chain is built from TRBV9 and TRBJ2-6; TRBD2 matches 7 bases. CDR3 loop: CASSAAGAGANVLTF. CDR3 coding DNA: TGTGCCAGCAGCGCCGCGGGGGCTGGGGCCAACGTCCTGACTTTC.